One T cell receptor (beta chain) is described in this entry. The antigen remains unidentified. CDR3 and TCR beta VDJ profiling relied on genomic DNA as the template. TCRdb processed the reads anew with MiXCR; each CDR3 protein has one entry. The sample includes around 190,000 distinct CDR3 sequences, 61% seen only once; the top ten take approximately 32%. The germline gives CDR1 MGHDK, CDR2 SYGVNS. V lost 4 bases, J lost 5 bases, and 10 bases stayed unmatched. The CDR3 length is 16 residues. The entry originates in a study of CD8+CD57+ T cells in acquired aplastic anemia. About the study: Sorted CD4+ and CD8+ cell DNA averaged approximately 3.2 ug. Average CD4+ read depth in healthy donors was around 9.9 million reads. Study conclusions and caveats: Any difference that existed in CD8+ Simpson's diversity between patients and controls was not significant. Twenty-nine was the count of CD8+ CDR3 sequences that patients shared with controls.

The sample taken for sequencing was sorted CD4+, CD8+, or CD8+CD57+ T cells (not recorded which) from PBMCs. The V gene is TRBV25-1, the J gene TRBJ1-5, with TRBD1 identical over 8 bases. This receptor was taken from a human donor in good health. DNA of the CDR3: TGTGCCAGCAGTGGACCAACGCAGGGGGCAGATCAGCCCCAGCATTTT. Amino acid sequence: CASSGPTQGADQPQHF.